This T cell receptor (beta chain) was captured in a study of blood T cell repertoires in COVID-19. Germline lookup yields CDR1 GTSNPN and CDR2 SVGIG (reference sequence). The CDR3 has 15 residues. V was clipped by 2 bases and J by 0 bases, with 13 bases between them. Repertoires were generated with immunoSEQ multiplex PCR, while TCRdb's copy carries only in-frame clones and drops some. This repertoire shows 250,000 to 300,000 clones, 90% found once; its top ten account for about 6%. The V gene is TRBV30, the J gene TRBJ2-5; tentative D call: TRBD2 (6 bases). This clonotype was obtained from a woman aged 50 to 60 with COVID-19, enrolled during active disease. Sequenced material: peripheral blood. The CDR3 DNA is TGTGCCTGGAGTAGGTTAGCGGTATACCAAGAGACCCAGTACTTC. Protein: CAWSRLAVYQETQYF.